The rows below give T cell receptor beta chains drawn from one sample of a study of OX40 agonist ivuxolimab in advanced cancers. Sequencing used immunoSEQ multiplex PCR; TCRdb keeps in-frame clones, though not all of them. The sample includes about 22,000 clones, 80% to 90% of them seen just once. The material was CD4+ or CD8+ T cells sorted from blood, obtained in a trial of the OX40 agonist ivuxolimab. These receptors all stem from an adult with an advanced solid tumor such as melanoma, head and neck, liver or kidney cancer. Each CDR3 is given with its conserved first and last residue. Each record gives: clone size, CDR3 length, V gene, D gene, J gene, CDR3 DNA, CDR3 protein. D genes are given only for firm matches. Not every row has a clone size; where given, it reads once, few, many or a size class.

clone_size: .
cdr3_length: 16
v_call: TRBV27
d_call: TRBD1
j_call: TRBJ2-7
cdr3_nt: TGTGCCAGCAGTTTATCGTCCGGGACAGGGTACTACGAGCAGTACTTC
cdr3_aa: CASSLSSGTGYYEQYF

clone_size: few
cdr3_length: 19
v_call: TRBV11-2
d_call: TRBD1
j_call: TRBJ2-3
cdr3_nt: TGTGCCAGCAGCCGAACCTCTCCGAGGACAGGGTATATGGCCGATACGCAGTATTTT
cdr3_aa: CASSRTSPRTGYMADTQYF

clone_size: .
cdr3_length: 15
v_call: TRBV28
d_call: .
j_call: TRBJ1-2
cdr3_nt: TGTGCCAGCAGTCAGCAGAGGATAGCTAACTATGGCTACACCTTC
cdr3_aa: CASSQQRIANYGYTF

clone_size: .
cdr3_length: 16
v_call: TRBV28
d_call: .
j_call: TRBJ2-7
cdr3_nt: TGTGCCAGCAGTTTAGCCGGAGGGCCCTTATCCTACGAGCAGTACTTC
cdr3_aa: CASSLAGGPLSYEQYF

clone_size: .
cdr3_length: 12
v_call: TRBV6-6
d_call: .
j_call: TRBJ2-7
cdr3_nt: TGTGCCAGCAGTTACAGCCTCTACGAGCAGTACTTC
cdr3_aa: CASSYSLYEQYF

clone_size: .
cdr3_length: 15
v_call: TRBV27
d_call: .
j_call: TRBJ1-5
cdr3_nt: TGTGCCAGCAGTTTGAACAGCAATAGCAATCAGCCCCAGCATTTT
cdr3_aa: CASSLNSNSNQPQHF

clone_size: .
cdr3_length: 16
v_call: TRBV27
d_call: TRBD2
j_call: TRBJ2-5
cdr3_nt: TGTGCCAGCAGTTCCCGGAGGACTAGGGGACAAGAGACCCAGTACTTC
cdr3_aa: CASSSRRTRGQETQYF

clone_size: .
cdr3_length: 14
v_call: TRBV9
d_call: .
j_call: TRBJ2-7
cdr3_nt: TGTGCCAGCAGCCCCCTGGACGTATCCTACGAGCAGTACTTC
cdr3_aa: CASSPLDVSYEQYF

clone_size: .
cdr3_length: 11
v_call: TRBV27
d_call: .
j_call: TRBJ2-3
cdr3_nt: TGTGCCAGCAGTTTCGCAGATACGCAGTATTTT
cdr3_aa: CASSFADTQYF

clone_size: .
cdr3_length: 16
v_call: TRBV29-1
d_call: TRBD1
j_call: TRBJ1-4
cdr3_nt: TGCAGCGTTACTACAGGGGACCGCCGCCGGAATGAAAAACTGTTTTTT
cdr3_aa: CSVTTGDRRRNEKLFF

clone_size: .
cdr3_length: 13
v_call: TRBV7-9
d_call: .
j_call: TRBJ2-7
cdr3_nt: TGTGCCAGCAGCTTAGCAGACGGGTACGAGCAGTACTTC
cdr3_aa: CASSLADGYEQYF

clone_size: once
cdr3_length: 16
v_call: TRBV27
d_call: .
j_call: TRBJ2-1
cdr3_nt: TGTGCCAGCAGTCTATTCCTAGGCAGGGGAGGCAATGAGCAGTTCTTC
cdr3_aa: CASSLFLGRGGNEQFF

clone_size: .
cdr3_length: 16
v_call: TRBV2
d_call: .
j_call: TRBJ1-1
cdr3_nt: TGTGCCAGCAGTGATGTTGGCAGGGACATGAACACTGAAGCTTTCTTT
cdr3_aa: CASSDVGRDMNTEAFF

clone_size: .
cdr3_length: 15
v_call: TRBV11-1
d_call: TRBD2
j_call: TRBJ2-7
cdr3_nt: TGTGCCAGCAGCTTGTTTAGGGAGGGGTCCTACGAGCAGTACTTC
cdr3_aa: CASSLFREGSYEQYF

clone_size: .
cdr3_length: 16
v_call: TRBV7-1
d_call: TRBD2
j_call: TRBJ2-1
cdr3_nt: TGTGCCAGCAGCGGTGTAGCGGGAGAGATTTACAATGAGCAGTTCTTC
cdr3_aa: CASSGVAGEIYNEQFF

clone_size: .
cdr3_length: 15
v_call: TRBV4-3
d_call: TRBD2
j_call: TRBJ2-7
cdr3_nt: TGCGCCAGCAGCCGAGAACGGGAGGTCTCCTACGAGCAGTACTTC
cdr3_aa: CASSREREVSYEQYF

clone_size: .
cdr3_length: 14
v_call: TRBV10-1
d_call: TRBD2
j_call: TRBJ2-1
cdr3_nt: TGCGCCAGCAGTGAAACTAGCGGGATGTATGAGCAGTTCTTC
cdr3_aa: CASSETSGMYEQFF

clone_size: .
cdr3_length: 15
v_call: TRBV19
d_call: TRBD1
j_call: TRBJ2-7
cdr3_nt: TGTGCCAGTAGTATAGGACAGGGGGGCTTTGACGAGCAGTACTTC
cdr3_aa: CASSIGQGGFDEQYF

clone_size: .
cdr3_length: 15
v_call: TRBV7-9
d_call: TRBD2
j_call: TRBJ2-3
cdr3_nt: TGTGCCAGCAGCTTAGCCGGGACTAGCGTAGATACGCAGTATTTT
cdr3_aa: CASSLAGTSVDTQYF

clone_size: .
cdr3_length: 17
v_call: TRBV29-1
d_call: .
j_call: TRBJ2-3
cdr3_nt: TGCAGCGTTGACCCCCTTCTTAGCGACCCTAGCACAGATACGCAGTATTTT
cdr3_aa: CSVDPLLSDPSTDTQYF

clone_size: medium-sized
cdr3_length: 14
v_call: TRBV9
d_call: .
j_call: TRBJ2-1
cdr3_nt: TGTGCCAGCAGCGGCAGCTACAGGGGAGGGGAGCAGTTCTTC
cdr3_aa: CASSGSYRGGEQFF

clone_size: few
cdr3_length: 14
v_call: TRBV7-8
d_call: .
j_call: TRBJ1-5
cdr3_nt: TGTGCCAGCAGCTTAGGGCGGAGCGGGGAGCCCCAGCATTTT
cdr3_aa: CASSLGRSGEPQHF

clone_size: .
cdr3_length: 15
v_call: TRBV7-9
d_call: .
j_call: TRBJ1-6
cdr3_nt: TGTGCCAGCAGCTTAGAATGGGACGCCAGATCGCCCCTCCACTTT
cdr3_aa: CASSLEWDARSPLHF

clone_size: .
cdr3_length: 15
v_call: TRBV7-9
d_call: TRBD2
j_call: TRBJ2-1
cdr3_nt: TGTGCCAGCAGCTTTAGCGGGAGGGTCTTCTATGAGCAGTTCTTC
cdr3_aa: CASSFSGRVFYEQFF

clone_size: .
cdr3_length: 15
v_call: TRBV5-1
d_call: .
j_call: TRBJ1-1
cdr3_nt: TGCGCCAGCAGCTTGGGGTCCTTTATGAACACTGAAGCTTTCTTT
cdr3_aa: CASSLGSFMNTEAFF

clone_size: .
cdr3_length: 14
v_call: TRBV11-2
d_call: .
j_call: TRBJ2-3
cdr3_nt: TGTGCCAGCAGCCGTAGTTCCCCCACAGATACGCAGTATTTT
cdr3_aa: CASSRSSPTDTQYF

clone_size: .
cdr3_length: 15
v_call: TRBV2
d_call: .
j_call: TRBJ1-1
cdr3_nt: TGTGCCAGCAGTGAAACAAGAAGCCAGAGGACTGAAGCTTTCTTT
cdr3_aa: CASSETRSQRTEAFF